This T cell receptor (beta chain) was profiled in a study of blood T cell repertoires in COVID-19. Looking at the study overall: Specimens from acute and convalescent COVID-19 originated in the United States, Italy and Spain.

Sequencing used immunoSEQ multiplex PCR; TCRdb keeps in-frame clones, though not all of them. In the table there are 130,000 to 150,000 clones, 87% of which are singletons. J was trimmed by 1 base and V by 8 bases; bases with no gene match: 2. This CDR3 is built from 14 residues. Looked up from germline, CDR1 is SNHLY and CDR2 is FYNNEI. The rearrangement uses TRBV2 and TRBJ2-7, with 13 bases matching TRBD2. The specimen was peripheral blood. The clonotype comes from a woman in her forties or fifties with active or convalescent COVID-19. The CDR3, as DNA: TGTGCCAGCCTACTAGCGGGGGGGTCCTACGAGCAGTACTTC. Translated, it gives CASLLAGGSYEQYF.